This T cell receptor beta chain derives from a study of Graves' ophthalmopathy and Graves' hyperthyroidism. About the research overall: Where ophthalmopathy was absent within 18 months of follow-up, hyperthyroidism was stable. Findings and limits, study-wide: Ophthalmopathy progression was predicted by the model at 55% to 71% sensitivity and approximately 73% specificity.

The TCR beta CDR3 regions underwent amplification from RNA transcripts. Amplification began with first-round RT-PCR using HTBI primers, then second-round multiplex PCR was performed. From the multiplex PCR reads, TCRdb called clonotypes with MiXCR, one entry per CDR3 protein. Counted here are some 1.1 million distinct CDR3 sequences, about 35% occurring once; the ten biggest clones make up around 10%. Remarks on this clonotype: What it binds is unknown.

Ages of hyperthyroidism patients ran from 18 to 65, and their diagnoses were new, under 2 months' duration. Other autoimmune diseases, uncontrolled infections, pregnancy or lactation excluded patients from enrollment. CDR1 MGHDK and CDR2 SYGVNS come from the germline V gene. The CDR3 length is 15 residues. V lost 1 base, J lost 3 bases, and 13 bases lay in between. This receptor was identified in an adult man with Graves' hyperthyroidism. The V and J genes are TRBV25-1 and TRBJ2-7, with a tentative D call TRBD1 (6 bases). The source material was peripheral blood or thyroid tissue (not recorded which). Here the CDR3 DNA reads TGTGCCAGCAGTGAATTAGGTGAAGGGGGCTACGAGCAGTACTTC. Translation gives CASSELGEGGYEQYF.